This TCR beta chain is drawn from a study of radiation and T cells in renal cell carcinoma. Clones were read by immunoSEQ multiplex PCR, and TCRdb kept only the in-frame ones, dropping some. The data hold approximately 86,000 clones, with over 80% observed a single time. This CDR3 contains 13 residues. V shed 5 bases and J shed 1 base, with 8 bases lying between them. CDR1 and CDR2 (germline): SGHTA, FQGTGA. Time point in this sample: blood 4 weeks post-SBRT, at nephrectomy. Treatment meaning: 15 Gy SBRT to primary tumor, nephrectomy 4 weeks later. Nephrectomy followed 15 Gy stereotactic body radiation by 4 weeks.

This clonotype originated in a middle-aged man with renal cell carcinoma. The sample in question was blood, obtained from a patient whose treatment included radiotherapy and nephrectomy. This sequence joins TRBV7-3 and TRBJ1-1; D is uncertain. The CDR3 DNA is TGTGCCAGCAGCCACGGGTCGAACACTGAAGCTTTCTTT. Translating it yields CASSHGSNTEAFF.